This TCR beta chain emerged from a study of blood T cell repertoires in COVID-19. This study enrolled people aged roughly 18 to 100 from approximately 25 US geographic areas. V lost 3 bases, J lost 4 bases, and 9 bases lay in between. Germline CDR1 reads LGHNA; CDR2 reads YNFKEQ. CDR3 size: 13 residues. Authors' data handling: Researchers report that nucleated cell counts were estimated from reference gene primer amplification. Sequenced by immunoSEQ multiplex PCR; TCRdb stores in-frame clones only, minus some. The DNA was the basis for D and trimming; V, J and clone size are from that table. The profile covers some 460,000 clones, with about 85% appearing a single time and roughly 2% taken by the ten largest.

Material: PBMCs or T cells enriched from blood (not recorded which). This TCR was sampled from a woman aged 18-29 years with acute COVID-19. The genes are TRBV4-2 and TRBJ1-2; maybe TRBD1 (6 bases). The CDR3 sequence: CASSQDRTYGYTF. In DNA, the CDR3 is TGTGCCAGCAGCCAGGACAGAACCTATGGCTACACCTTC.